This TCR beta chain originates from a study of identical twins. TCRdb re-derived calls from the 5' RACE reads in MiXCR, one entry per CDR3 protein. Counted here are hundreds of thousands of distinct CDR3 sequences, roughly 6% occurring once; the ten biggest clones make up approximately 2%. The CDR3 contains 16 residues. The germline V and J ends were trimmed by 3 bases and 7 bases, with 21 bases remaining between them. CDR1 is SGDLS and CDR2 is YYNGEE in the germline V gene. The table lists this clonotype with many counts. The chain is built from TRBV9 and TRBJ2-3, with D perhaps matching TRBD2 (6 bases). This receptor was identified in a man in his late teens or twenties in good health. Sequencing was carried out using naive T cells sorted from blood. CDR3 region: CASSASSGATRNTQYF. Here the CDR3 DNA reads TGTGCCAGCAGCGCGAGCTCGGGAGCGACAAGGAATACGCAGTATTTT.